These 13 T cell receptor beta chains were all obtained from the same sample, sequenced in a study of OX40 agonist ivuxolimab in advanced cancers. Only in-frame clones appear in the TCRdb table, and some are missing; sequencing was by immunoSEQ multiplex PCR. The table has some 80,000 clones, about nine tenths seen once. The specimen comprised CD4+ or CD8+ T cells sorted from blood, sampled in a trial of the OX40 agonist ivuxolimab. The origin of the receptors is an adult with an advanced solid tumor such as melanoma, head and neck, liver or kidney cancer.

V and J are TRBV5-1 and TRBJ1-1, with 8 bases that match TRBD1. CDR1 and CDR2 (germline): SGHRS, YFSETQ. The J segment lost 1 base and the V segment lost 4 bases, leaving 3 bases of the junction unmatched. This CDR3 region has 14 residues. The CDR3 protein is CASSPQGGNTEAFF. The CDR3 DNA follows: TGCGCCAGCAGCCCACAGGGGGGGAACACTGAAGCTTTCTTT.

CDR3 in amino acids: CASSGDGWDEQYF. For the CDR3, the DNA is TGCGCCAGCAGTGGCGACGGGTGGGACGAGCAGTACTTC. This chain connects TRBV10-1 to TRBJ2-7; no reliable D call. The length of the CDR3 is 13 residues. The V gene's germline CDR1 is WNHNN and CDR2 SYGVQD (reference sequence). V gave up 4 bases and J gave up 5 bases, with 12 bases separating them.

The chain has TRBV11-2 and TRBJ2-5; D may correspond to TRBD1 or TRBD2 (6 bases each). The CDR3 is 15 residues long. The V gene lost 2 bases and the J gene lost 9 bases, with 19 bases spanning the gap. Germline CDR1 SGHAT, CDR2 FQNNGV. CDR3 DNA: TGTGCCAGCAGCTTATGGGCAGGGGACTTGGTGGCCCAGTACTTC. It codes for CASSLWAGDLVAQYF.

This clone showed up just once. This sample also contains other DNA sequences that code for the same CDR3. The chain combines TRBV29-1 with TRBJ1-2, with 8 bases matching TRBD1. The germline V gene encodes CDR1 SQVTM and CDR2 ANQGSEA. The V and J ends lost 4 bases and 4 bases, in that order; junction bases with no gene match: 5. The CDR3 totals 13 residues. The CDR3 DNA sequence: TGCAGCGTTGGAGGACAGGGTGCCTATGGCTACACCTTC. This translates into CSVGGQGAYGYTF.

The chain uses TRBV6-4 and TRBJ1-3; D unresolved. With 5 bases removed from V and 0 bases from J, the gap between germline ends came to 14 bases. CDR1 is MRHNA, CDR2 SNTAGT, per germline. The CDR3 covers 16 residues. This CDR3 reads CASSWTASSSGNTIYF. The CDR3 DNA sequence: TGTGCCAGCAGTTGGACCGCCTCTAGCTCTGGAAACACCATATATTTT.

This sequence joins TRBV6-6 and TRBJ2-1, with 9 nucleotides matching TRBD2. With 2 bases clipped from V and 7 bases from J, the junction kept 6 bases outside the gene matches. Germline V lookup: CDR1 MNHNY, CDR2 SVGAGI (reference sequence). The CDR3 is 15 amino acids. The CDR3 loop reads CASSYVGTSFNEQFF. DNA of the CDR3: TGTGCCAGCAGTTACGTCGGGACTAGCTTTAATGAGCAGTTCTTC.

The rearrangement uses TRBV9 and TRBJ2-5; TRBD2 agrees at 9 bases. Trimming at V came to 4 bases and at J to 5 bases, leaving 9 bases not matched to a gene. The CDR3 covers 15 residues. The germline V gene has CDR1 SGDLS and CDR2 YYNGEE. CDR3 sequence reads: CASSPPSGEWETQYF. Written as DNA, the CDR3 is TGTGCCAGCAGCCCTCCTAGCGGGGAATGGGAGACCCAGTACTTC.

This chain links TRBV9 with TRBJ2-7; a possible D gene is TRBD1 (6 bases). From germline, CDR1 is SGDLS and CDR2 YYNGEE. The CDR3 has 14 residues. Trimming cost V 4 bases and J 5 bases, with 16 bases left between them. The CDR3 protein is CASSLGLRGDEQYF. The CDR3 region has the DNA TGTGCCAGCAGCTTAGGGCTCAGGGGCGACGAGCAGTACTTC.

The gene calls are TRBV6-5 and TRBJ1-5; weak D call: TRBD1 (6 bases). The germline V and J ends were trimmed by 4 bases and 5 bases, with 9 bases remaining between them. This CDR3 is 13 amino acids long. Germline loops: CDR1 MNHEY, CDR2 SVGAGI. CDR3 DNA: TGTGCCAGCAGTTTGGGGGCCCATCAGCCCCAGCATTTT. Protein: CASSLGAHQPQHF.

As for this clone: Other DNA sequences from this sample encode an identical CDR3 as well. The rearrangement links TRBV27 to TRBJ2-7; D gene uncertain. CDR3 length: 13 residues. V was trimmed by 3 bases and J by 1 base, leaving 7 bases between them. Germline CDR1 and CDR2: MNHEY and SMNVEV (reference sequence). CDR3 sequence: CASSFGRSYEQYF. In nucleotides, the CDR3 is TGTGCCAGCAGTTTTGGTAGATCCTACGAGCAGTACTTC.

The chain joins TRBV29-1 to TRBJ1-2; D is perhaps TRBD1 (5 bases). CDR1 is SQVTM, CDR2 ANQGSEA, per germline. The CDR3 sequence is 13 residues long. Trimming cost V 8 bases and J 3 bases, with 16 bases left between them. The CDR3 reads CSTTTGVDYGYTF. Here the CDR3 DNA reads TGCAGCACGACGACGGGGGTAGACTATGGCTACACCTTC.

This chain links TRBV5-1 with TRBJ2-1; 10 bases align to TRBD2. The CDR3 spans 14 residues. The trim removed 2 bases at V and 8 bases at J, leaving 4 bases unmatched. Germline V gives CDR1 SGHRS, CDR2 YFSETQ. DNA for the CDR3: TGCGCCAGCAGCTTCGTAGCGGGGGGACATGAGCAGTTCTTC. The encoded protein is CASSFVAGGHEQFF.

This chain connects TRBV12-5 to TRBJ2-2; D perhaps matches TRBD2 (5 bases). The CDR3 consists of 13 residues. Germline V gene sequence: CDR1 LGHNT, CDR2 FRNRAP. Trimming removed 5 bases at V and 6 bases at J, with 10 bases between. CDR3 sequence reads: CASGPPGAGELFF. CDR3 DNA: TGTGCTAGTGGTCCTCCCGGGGCCGGGGAGCTGTTTTTT.